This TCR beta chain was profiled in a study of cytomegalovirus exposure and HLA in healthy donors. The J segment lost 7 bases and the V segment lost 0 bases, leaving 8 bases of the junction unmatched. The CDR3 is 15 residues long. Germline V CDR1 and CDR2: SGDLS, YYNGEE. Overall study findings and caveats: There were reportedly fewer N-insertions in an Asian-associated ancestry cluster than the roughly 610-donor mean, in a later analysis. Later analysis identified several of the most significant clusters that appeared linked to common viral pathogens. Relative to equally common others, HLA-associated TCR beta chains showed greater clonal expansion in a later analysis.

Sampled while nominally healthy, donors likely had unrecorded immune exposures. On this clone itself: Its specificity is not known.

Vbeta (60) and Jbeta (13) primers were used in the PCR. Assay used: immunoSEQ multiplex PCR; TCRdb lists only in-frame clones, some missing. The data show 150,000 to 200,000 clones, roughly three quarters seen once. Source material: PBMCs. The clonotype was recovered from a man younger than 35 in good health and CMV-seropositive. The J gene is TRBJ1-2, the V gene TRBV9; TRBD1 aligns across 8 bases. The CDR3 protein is CASSVGADRAFGYTF. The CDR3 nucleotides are TGTGCCAGCAGCGTAGGGGCGGACAGGGCGTTTGGCTACACCTTC.